What follows is one T cell receptor beta chain and its context. Antigen specificity is unknown. This sample stems from a study of T cells in localized non-small cell lung cancer. Findings and limits, study-wide: Without multi-region sequencing, intratumor heterogeneity could not be excluded. Across samples, adjacent lung featured a median roughly 50 of the top 100 tumor clones. Measurement of T cell clonality placed uninvolved adjacent lung highest, above the level in tumor.

The ends were cut back, 9 bases at V and 10 bases at J, with 18 bases in the middle. The CDR3 has 12 residues. Germline V lookup: CDR1 MNHEY, CDR2 SVGAGI. The repertoire was sequenced with immunoSEQ multiplex PCR; TCRdb's copy has only in-frame clones and lacks some. The sample yields 15,000 to 25,000 clones, 80% to 95% seen once. The clonotype originates from a male donor older than 55 with stage I squamous cell lung carcinoma. This specimen was peripheral blood, taken before any cancer treatment. This chain uses TRBV6-5 with TRBJ1-1, with unresolved D. As DNA, the CDR3 is TGTGCCAGTTATGGGGATGGCGGGCGAGCTTTCTTT. Translation: CASYGDGGRAFF.